The clone carrying this T cell receptor (beta chain) was seen a few times. Its antigen remains unidentified. The V end lost 3 bases, the J end lost 3 bases, and 18 bases lay between the germline ends. The CDR3 length is 17 residues. Per germline, CDR1 MDHEN and CDR2 SYDVKM. This record belongs to a study of shared clonotypes between healthy human individuals. Study-wide background: CD4 naive and memory got three plates each, CD8 naive two, CD8 memory one. Study-wide points: Generation of non-shared clonotypes was less probable than generation of clonotypes shared by all four donors. Generally, naive subsets (rather than memory subsets) showed larger estimated richness.

CD45RO-negative, CCR7-positively selected cells formed the naive CD8 fraction, excluding terminally differentiated effector memory CD45RA+ cells. Genomic DNA belonging to each subset was distributed in equal measure over several immunoSEQ plates. Here immunoSEQ multiplex PCR was the method, and the copy in TCRdb shows in-frame clones only, minus some. This table has millions of clones, roughly 95% appearing once. Specimen: naive CD8+ T cells sorted from blood. The sequence was obtained from a man younger than 30 in good health. The V and J genes are TRBV28 and TRBJ1-5; D is unresolved. DNA for the CDR3: TGTGCCAGCAGTTTCGGGCTCACAATACAGCACAATCAGCCCCAGCATTTT. This gives the protein CASSFGLTIQHNQPQHF. Full variable domain (rest looked up from reference TRBV28 and TRBJ1-5): DVKVTQSSRYLVKRTGEKVFLECVQDMDHENMFWYRQDPGLGLRLIYFSYDVKMKEKGDIPEGYSVSREKKERFSLILESASTNQTSMYLCASSFGLTIQHNQPQHFGDGTRLSIL.